This is a list of T cell receptor beta chains from one sample in a study of OX40 agonist ivuxolimab in advanced cancers. Assay: immunoSEQ multiplex PCR; the TCRdb copy retains only in-frame clones and omits some. Counted here are over 50,000 clones, about 88% occurring once; the ten biggest clones make up about 20%. Material: CD4+ or CD8+ T cells sorted from blood, obtained in a trial of the OX40 agonist ivuxolimab. Source of these receptors: an adult with an advanced solid tumor such as melanoma, head and neck, liver or kidney cancer. Each CDR3 is given without its conserved first and last residue. Some rows mark clone size as missing; the rest say once, few, many or name a class of expanded clone.

size: -; J: TRBJ2-7; V: TRBV28; CDR3: ASSPGGSDEQY
size: -; J: TRBJ2-2; V: TRBV9; CDR3: ASSVGGTNTGELF
size: -; J: TRBJ2-7; V: TRBV4-3; CDR3: ASSQGAGVGYEQY
size: -; J: TRBJ1-2; V: TRBV27; CDR3: ASSFLRNGYGYT
size: -; J: TRBJ2-7; V: TRBV13; CDR3: ASSLGLAGAYEQY
size: -; J: TRBJ2-7; V: TRBV28; CDR3: AIRDSLSYEQY
size: once; J: TRBJ1-2; V: TRBV5-6; CDR3: ASSFAPPWTEDGYT
size: -; J: TRBJ2-7; V: TRBV27; CDR3: ASSLSWGSEQY
size: once; J: TRBJ1-2; V: TRBV2; CDR3: ASRAEGHNSNYGYT
size: -; J: TRBJ1-1; V: TRBV28; CDR3: ASSSPGHWNTEAF
size: -; J: TRBJ2-3; V: TRBV7-7; CDR3: ASSPWVEGSTDTQY
size: -; J: TRBJ2-1; V: TRBV11-2; CDR3: ASSLVGRAGAYNEQF
size: -; J: TRBJ2-7; V: TRBV13; CDR3: ASSLGRGGAYEQY
size: -; J: TRBJ2-3; V: TRBV7-9; CDR3: ASSFHETDTQY
size: -; J: TRBJ2-6; V: TRBV7-6; CDR3: ASSADGWISGANVLT
size: once; J: TRBJ1-2; V: TRBV7-9; CDR3: ASSLGTVGYT
size: -; J: TRBJ1-2; V: TRBV27; CDR3: ASSFLQGNGYT
size: -; J: TRBJ2-5; V: TRBV16; CDR3: ASSQSTGETQY
size: -; J: TRBJ1-2; V: TRBV4-1; CDR3: ASSQEINYGYT
size: -; J: TRBJ2-7; V: TRBV30; CDR3: AWSVFSSHEQY
size: -; J: TRBJ1-1; V: TRBV30; CDR3: ACDALNTEAF
size: -; J: TRBJ2-1; V: TRBV11-3; CDR3: ASSSRTSGRNNEQF
size: -; J: TRBJ1-4; V: TRBV11-2; CDR3: ASSTRDREGGEKLF
size: -; J: TRBJ1-5; V: TRBV7-8; CDR3: ASSLGMGGEVIQPQH
size: -; J: TRBJ2-1; V: TRBV13; CDR3: ASTLGLTYNEQF
size: -; J: TRBJ1-1; V: TRBV6-1; CDR3: ASSESGGITEAF
size: -; J: TRBJ2-1; V: TRBV6-5; CDR3: ASSYLSGRNEQF
size: once; J: TRBJ2-5; V: TRBV28; CDR3: ASRETGGETQY
size: -; J: TRBJ2-1; V: TRBV18; CDR3: ASSPPGWIDEQF
size: -; J: TRBJ2-7; V: TRBV28; CDR3: ASSLWAGEQY
size: few; J: TRBJ1-4; V: TRBV7-2; CDR3: ASSLPMDEKLF
size: -; J: TRBJ2-1; V: TRBV5-4; CDR3: ASSLDLYNEQF
size: once; J: TRBJ2-1; V: TRBV27; CDR3: ASSRTSGSHEQF
size: -; J: TRBJ1-3; V: TRBV27; CDR3: ASSPSAGTGNTIY
size: -; J: TRBJ2-7; V: TRBV6-1; CDR3: ASSEAEGYEQY
size: -; J: TRBJ1-5; V: TRBV7-8; CDR3: ASSLISNQPQH
size: once; J: TRBJ2-2; V: TRBV28; CDR3: ASGSEVIIDTGELF
size: -; J: TRBJ2-7; V: TRBV7-9; CDR3: ASSTPDRFVYEQY
size: -; J: TRBJ1-4; V: TRBV6-6; CDR3: ASSYSDGVREKLF
size: -; J: TRBJ1-6; V: TRBV6-1; CDR3: ASSEWAMNSPLH
size: -; J: TRBJ2-3; V: TRBV6-4; CDR3: ASSRTGGTDTQY
size: -; J: TRBJ2-2; V: TRBV5-1; CDR3: ASSPNRTVNTGELF
size: -; J: TRBJ2-3; V: TRBV7-9; CDR3: ASSSQGLADTDTQY
size: -; J: TRBJ2-2; V: TRBV4-1; CDR3: ASSQGRPLTNTGELF
size: -; J: TRBJ2-7; V: TRBV4-2; CDR3: ASSQDLLAPSSYEQY
size: -; J: TRBJ2-3; V: TRBV10-3; CDR3: AISTKGSDTQY
size: -; J: TRBJ1-5; V: TRBV5-5; CDR3: ASSLGDRGIQPQH
size: -; J: TRBJ2-7; V: TRBV27; CDR3: ASISTSGLYEQY
size: -; J: TRBJ2-7; V: TRBV6-5; CDR3: ASSFPSRDEQY
size: once; J: TRBJ2-5; V: TRBV6-6; CDR3: ATTQPAYQETQY
size: -; J: TRBJ1-4; V: TRBV4-3; CDR3: ASSPRQGGREKLF
size: -; J: TRBJ1-2; V: TRBV6-5; CDR3: ASSQRDTRQGYT